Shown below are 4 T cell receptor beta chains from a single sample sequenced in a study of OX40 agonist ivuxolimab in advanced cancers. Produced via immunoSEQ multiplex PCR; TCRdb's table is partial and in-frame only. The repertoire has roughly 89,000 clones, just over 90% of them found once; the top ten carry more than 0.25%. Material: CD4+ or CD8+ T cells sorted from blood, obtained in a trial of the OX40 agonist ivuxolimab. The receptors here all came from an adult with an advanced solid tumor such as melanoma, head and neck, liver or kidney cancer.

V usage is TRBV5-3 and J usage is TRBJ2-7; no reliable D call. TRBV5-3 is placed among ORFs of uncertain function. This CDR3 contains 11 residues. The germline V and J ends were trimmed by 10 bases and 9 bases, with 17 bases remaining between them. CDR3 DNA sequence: TGTGCCCCCCGGTCCACTTCCGGGCAGTACTTC. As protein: CAPRSTSGQYF.

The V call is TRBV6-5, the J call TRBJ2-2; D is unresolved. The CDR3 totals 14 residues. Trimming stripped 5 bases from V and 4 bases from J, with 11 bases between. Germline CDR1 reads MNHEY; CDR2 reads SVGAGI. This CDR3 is CASSRSPGTGELFF. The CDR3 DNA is TGTGCCAGCAGTCGTAGTCCAGGCACCGGGGAGCTGTTTTTT.

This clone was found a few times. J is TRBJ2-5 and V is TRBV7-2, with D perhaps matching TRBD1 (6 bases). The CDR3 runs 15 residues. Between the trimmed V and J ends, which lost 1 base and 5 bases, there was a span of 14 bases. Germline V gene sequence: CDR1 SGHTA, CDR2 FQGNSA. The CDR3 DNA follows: TGTGCCAGCAGCTTAGTGGTCAGTAGGGGGGAGACCCAGTACTTC. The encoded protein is CASSLVVSRGETQYF.

The CDR3 loop reads CAWSEGRGVLEQYF. CDR3 DNA sequence: TGTGCCTGGAGTGAGGGCAGGGGAGTGCTCGAGCAGTACTTC. This chain joins TRBV30 and TRBJ2-7; TRBD1 might be the D (6 bases). V lost 1 base to trimming and J lost 6 bases, with 16 bases between them. Germline V CDR1 and CDR2: GTSNPN, SVGIG (reference sequence). The CDR3 runs 14 residues. The complete variable domain, with remaining parts taken from reference TRBV30 and TRBJ2-7, reads SQTIHQWPATLVQPVGSPLSLECTVEGTSNPNLYWYRQAAGRGLQLLFYSVGIGQISSEVPQNLSASRPQDRQFILSSKKLLLSDSGFYLCAWSEGRGVLEQYFGPGTRLTVT.